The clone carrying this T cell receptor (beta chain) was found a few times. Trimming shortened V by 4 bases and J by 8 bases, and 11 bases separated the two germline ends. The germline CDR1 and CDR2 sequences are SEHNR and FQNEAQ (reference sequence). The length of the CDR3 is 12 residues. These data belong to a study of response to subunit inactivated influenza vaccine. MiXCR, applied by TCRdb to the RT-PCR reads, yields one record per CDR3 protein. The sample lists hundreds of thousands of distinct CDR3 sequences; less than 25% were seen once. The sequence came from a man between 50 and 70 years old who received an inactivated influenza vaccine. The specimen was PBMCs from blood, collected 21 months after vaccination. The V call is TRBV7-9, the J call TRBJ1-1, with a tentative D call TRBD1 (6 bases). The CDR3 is CASSYTGREAFF. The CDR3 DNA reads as TGTGCCAGCAGCTATACAGGGAGGGAAGCTTTCTTT.